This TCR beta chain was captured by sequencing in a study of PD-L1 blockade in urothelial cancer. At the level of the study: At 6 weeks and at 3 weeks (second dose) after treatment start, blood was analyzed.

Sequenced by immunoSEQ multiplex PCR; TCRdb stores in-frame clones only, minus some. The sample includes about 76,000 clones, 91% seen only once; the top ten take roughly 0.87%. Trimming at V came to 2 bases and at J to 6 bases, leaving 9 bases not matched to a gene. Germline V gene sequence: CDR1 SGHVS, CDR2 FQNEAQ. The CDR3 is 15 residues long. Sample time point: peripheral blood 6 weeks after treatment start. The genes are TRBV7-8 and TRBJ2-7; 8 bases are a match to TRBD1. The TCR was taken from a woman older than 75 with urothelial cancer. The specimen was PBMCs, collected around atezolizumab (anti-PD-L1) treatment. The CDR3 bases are TGTGCCAGCAGCTTACTACAGGGGGATCTTGTCGAGCAGTACTTC. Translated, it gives CASSLLQGDLVEQYF.